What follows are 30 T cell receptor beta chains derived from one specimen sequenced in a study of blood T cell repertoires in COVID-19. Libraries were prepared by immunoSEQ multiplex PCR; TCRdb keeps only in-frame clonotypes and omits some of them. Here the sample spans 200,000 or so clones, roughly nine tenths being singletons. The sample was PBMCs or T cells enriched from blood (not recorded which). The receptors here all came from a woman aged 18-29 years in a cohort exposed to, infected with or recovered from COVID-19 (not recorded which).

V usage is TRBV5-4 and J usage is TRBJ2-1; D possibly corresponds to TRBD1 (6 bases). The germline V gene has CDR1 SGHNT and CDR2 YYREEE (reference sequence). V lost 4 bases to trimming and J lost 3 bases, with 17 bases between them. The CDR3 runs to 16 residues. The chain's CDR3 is CASSAEVQGNYNEQFF. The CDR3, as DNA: TGTGCCAGCAGCGCTGAAGTACAGGGTAACTACAATGAGCAGTTCTTC. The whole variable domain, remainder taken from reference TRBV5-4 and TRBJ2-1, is ETGVTQSPTHLIKTRGQQVTLRCSSQSGHNTVSWYQQALGQGPQFIFQYYREEENGRGNFPPRFSGLQFPNYSSELNVNALELDDSALYLCASSAEVQGNYNEQFFGPGTRLTVL.

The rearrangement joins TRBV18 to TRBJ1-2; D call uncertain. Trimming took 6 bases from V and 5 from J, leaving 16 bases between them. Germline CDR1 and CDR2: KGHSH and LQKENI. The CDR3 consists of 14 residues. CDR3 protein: CASSPSGGSYGYTF. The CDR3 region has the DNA TGTGCCAGCTCTCCTAGTGGAGGCTCATATGGCTACACCTTC.

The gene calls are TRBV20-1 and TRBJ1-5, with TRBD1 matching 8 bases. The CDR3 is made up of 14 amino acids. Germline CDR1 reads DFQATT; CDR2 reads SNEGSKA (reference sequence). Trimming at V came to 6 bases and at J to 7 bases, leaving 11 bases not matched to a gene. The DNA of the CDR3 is TGCAGTGCCAGTGACAGGGGTCCGGGGCAGCCCCAGCATTTT. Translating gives CSASDRGPGQPQHF.

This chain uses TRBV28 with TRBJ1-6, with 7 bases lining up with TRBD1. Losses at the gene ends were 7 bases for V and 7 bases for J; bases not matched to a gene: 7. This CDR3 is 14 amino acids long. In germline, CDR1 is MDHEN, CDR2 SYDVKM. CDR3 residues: CASTKTGTNSPLHF. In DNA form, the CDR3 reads TGTGCCAGCACCAAGACAGGGACAAATTCACCCCTCCACTTT.

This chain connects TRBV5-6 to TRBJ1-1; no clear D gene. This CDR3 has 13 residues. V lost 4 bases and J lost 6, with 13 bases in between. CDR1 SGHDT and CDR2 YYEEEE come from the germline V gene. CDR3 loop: CASSPRGGAEAFF. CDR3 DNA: TGTGCCAGCAGCCCAAGAGGCGGGGCTGAAGCTTTCTTT.

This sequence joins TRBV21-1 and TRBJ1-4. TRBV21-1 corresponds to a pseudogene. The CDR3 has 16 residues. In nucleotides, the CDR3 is TGTGCCAGCAGCAAGTTCTCGGGAGAGGCTTTTGAAAAACTGTTTTTT. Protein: CASSKFSGEAFEKLFF.

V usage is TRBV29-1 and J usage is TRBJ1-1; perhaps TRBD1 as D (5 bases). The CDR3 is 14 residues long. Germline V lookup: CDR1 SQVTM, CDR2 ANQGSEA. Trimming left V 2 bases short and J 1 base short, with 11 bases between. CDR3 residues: CSVESQGRNTEAFF. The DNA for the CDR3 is TGCAGCGTTGAAAGTCAGGGTCGGAACACTGAAGCTTTCTTT.

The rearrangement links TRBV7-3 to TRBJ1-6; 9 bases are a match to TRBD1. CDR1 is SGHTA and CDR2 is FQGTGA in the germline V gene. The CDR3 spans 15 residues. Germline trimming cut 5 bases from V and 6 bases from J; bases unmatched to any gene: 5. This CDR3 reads CASSLTGGRNSPLHF. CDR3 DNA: TGTGCCAGCAGCCTGACAGGGGGACGTAATTCACCCCTCCACTTT. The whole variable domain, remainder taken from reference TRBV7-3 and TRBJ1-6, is GAGVSQTPSNKVTEKGKYVELRCDPISGHTALYWYRQSLGQGPEFLIYFQGTGAADDSGLPNDRFFAVRPEGSVSTLKIQRTERGDSAVYLCASSLTGGRNSPLHFGNGTRLTVT.

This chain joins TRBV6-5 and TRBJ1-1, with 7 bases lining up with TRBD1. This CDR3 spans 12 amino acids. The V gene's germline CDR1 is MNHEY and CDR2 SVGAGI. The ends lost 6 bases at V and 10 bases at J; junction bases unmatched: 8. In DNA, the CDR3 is TGTGCCAGCAGACGGCAGGGGGATGGAGCTTTCTTT. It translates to CASRRQGDGAFF.

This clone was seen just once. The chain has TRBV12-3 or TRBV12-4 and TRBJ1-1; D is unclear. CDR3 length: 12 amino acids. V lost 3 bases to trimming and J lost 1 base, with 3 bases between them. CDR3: CASSFGNTEAFF. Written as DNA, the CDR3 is TGTGCCAGCAGTTTCGGGAACACTGAAGCTTTCTTT.

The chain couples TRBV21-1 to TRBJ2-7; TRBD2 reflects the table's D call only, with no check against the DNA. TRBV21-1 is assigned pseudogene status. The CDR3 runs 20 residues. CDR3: CASSKEGTEEGGRTYGEQYF. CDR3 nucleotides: TGTGCCAGCAGCAAAGAGGGGACCGAGGAGGGCGGGAGGACGTACGGTGAGCAGTACTTC.

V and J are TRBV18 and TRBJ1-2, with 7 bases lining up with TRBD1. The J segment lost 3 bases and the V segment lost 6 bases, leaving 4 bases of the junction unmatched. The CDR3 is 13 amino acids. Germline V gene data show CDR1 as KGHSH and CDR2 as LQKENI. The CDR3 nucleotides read TGTGCCAGCTCGACAGGGAAGGACTATGGCTACACCTTC. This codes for CASSTGKDYGYTF.

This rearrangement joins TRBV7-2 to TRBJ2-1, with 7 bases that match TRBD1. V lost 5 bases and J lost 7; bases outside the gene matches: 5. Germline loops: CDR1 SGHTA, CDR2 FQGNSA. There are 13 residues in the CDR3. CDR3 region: CASSTGVGNEQFF. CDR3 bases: TGTGCCAGCAGCACAGGGGTAGGGAATGAGCAGTTCTTC.

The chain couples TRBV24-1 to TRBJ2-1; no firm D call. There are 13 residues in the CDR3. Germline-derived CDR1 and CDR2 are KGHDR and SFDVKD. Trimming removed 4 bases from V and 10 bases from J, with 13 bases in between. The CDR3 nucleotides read TGTGCCACCAGTGACAACACCCGACTGGAGCAGTTCTTC. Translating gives CATSDNTRLEQFF.

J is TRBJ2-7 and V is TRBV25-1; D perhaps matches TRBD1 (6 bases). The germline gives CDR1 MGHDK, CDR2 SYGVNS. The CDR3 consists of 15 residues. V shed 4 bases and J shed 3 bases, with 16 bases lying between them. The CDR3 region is CASSATGWTDYEQYF. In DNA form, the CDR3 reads TGTGCCAGCAGTGCCACCGGATGGACAGACTACGAGCAGTACTTC.

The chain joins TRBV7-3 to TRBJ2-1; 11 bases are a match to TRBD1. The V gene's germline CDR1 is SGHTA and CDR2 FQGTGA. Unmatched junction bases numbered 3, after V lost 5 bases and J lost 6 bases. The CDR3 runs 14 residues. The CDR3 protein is CASSAGTGGNEQFF. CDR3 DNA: TGTGCCAGCAGCGCCGGGACAGGGGGCAATGAGCAGTTCTTC.

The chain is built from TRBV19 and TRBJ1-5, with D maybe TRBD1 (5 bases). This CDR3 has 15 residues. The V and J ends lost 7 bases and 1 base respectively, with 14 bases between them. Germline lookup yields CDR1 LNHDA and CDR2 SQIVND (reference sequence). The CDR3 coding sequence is TGTGCCAGTATTGGAAGGGGTGGAAGCAATCAGCCCCAGCATTTT. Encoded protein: CASIGRGGSNQPQHF.

In DNA form, the CDR3 reads TGTGCCAGCACCGTGAGGCTAGCGGGGGGGAATGAGCAGTTCTTC. As protein: CASTVRLAGGNEQFF. The rearrangement joins TRBV28 to TRBJ2-1; TRBD2 aligns across 12 bases. Looked up from germline, CDR1 is MDHEN and CDR2 is SYDVKM. With 7 bases clipped from V and 7 bases from J, the junction kept 8 bases outside the gene matches. CDR3 length: 15 residues.

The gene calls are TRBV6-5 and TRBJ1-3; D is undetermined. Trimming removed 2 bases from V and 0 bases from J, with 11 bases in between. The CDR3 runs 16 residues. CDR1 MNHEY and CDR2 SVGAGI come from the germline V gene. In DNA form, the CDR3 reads TGTGCCAGCAGTTACCATGGCAGGCACTCTGGAAACACCATATATTTT. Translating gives CASSYHGRHSGNTIYF.

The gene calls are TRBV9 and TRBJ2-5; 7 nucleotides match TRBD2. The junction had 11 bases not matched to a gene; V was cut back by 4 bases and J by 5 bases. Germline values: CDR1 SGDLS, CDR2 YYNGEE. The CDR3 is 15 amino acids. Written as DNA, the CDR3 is TGTGCCAGCAGCCCCTGGGGGGGAGGGTCGGAGACCCAGTACTTC. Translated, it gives CASSPWGGGSETQYF.

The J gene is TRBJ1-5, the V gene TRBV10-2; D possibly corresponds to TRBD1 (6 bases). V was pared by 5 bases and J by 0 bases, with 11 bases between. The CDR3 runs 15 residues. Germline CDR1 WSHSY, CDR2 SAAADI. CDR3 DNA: TGCGCCAGCAGTACAGGGCCTTATAGCAATCAGCCCCAGCATTTT. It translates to CASSTGPYSNQPQHF.

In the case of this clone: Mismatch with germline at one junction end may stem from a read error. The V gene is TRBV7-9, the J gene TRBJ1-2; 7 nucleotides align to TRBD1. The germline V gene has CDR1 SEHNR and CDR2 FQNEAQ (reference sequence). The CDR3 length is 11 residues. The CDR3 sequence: CASSLGDSHHF. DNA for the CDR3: TGTGCCAGCAGCTTAGGGGACAGCCACCATTTC.

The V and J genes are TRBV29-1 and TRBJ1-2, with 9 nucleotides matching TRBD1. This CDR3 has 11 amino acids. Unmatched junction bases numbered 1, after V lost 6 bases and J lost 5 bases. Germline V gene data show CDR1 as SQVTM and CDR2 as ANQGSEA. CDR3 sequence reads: CSVGQGYGYTF. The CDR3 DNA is TGCAGCGTCGGACAGGGGTATGGCTACACCTTC.

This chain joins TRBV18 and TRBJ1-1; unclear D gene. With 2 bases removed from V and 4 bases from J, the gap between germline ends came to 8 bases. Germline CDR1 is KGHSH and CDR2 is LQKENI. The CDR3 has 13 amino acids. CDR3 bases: TGTGCCAGCTCACCATCACAGCTCACTGAAGCTTTCTTT. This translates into CASSPSQLTEAFF. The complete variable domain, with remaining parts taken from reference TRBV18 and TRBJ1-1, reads NAGVMQNPRHLVRRRGQEARLRCSPMKGHSHVYWYRQLPEEGLKFMVYLQKENIIDESGMPKERFSAEFPKEGPSILRIQQVVRGDSAAYFCASSPSQLTEAFFGQGTRLTVV.

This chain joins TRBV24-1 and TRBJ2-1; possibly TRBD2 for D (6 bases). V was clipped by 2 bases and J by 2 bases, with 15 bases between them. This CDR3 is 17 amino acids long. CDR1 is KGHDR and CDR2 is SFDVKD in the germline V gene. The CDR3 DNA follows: TGTGCCACCAGTGATTCCCTGGCCGGGACTCCCTACAATGAGCAGTTCTTC. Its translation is CATSDSLAGTPYNEQFF.

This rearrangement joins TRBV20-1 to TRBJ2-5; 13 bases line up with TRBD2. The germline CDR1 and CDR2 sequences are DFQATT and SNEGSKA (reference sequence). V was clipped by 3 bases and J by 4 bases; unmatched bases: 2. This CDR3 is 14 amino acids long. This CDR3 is CSASTSGRGETQYF. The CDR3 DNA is TGCAGTGCTAGTACTAGCGGGAGGGGAGAGACCCAGTACTTC.

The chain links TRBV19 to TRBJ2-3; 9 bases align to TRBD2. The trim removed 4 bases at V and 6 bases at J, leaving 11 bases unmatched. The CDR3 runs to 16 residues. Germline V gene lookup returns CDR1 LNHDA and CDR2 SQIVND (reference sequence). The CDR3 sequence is CASSNPLAGGQDTQYF. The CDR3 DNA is TGTGCCAGTAGTAACCCTTTGGCGGGAGGGCAGGATACGCAGTATTTT.

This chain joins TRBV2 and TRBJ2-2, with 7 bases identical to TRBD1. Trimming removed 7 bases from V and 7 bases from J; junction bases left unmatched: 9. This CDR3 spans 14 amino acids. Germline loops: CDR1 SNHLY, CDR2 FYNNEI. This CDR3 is CASIATNRGGELFF. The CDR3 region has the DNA TGTGCCAGCATAGCTACGAACAGGGGCGGGGAGCTGTTTTTT.

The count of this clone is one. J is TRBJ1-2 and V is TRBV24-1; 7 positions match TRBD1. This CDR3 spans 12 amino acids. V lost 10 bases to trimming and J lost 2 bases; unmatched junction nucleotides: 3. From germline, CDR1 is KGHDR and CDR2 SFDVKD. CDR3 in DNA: TGTGCCACGGGACAGTCCAACTATGGCTACACCTTC. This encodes CATGQSNYGYTF.

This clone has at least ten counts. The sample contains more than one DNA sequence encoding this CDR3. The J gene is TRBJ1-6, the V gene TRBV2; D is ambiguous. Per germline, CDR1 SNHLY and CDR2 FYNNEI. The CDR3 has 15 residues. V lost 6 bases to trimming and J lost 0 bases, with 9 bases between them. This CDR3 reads CASRVGTSYNSPLHF. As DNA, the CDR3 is TGTGCCAGCAGGGTGGGCACCTCCTATAATTCACCCCTCCACTTT.